This T cell receptor beta chain was recovered during a study of T cell changes during pregnancy in multiple sclerosis. The table came from immunoSEQ multiplex PCR; TCRdb's copy has only in-frame clones and leaves some out. The table has tens of thousands of clones, 90% to 95% seen once; the top ten hold approximately 0.99%. Germline-derived CDR1 and CDR2 are SEHNR and FQNEAQ (reference sequence). This CDR3 contains 16 residues. J gave up 5 bases and V 5 bases, and 10 bases lay outside the gene matches. V is TRBV7-9 and J is TRBJ2-2, with TRBD1 matching 8 bases. The source material was peripheral blood, sampled in the first trimester of pregnancy. The sequence was obtained from a female donor with multiple sclerosis, enrolled in a pregnancy study. CDR3 protein: CASSPTGTGGTGELFF. The CDR3 DNA is TGTGCCAGCAGCCCCACAGGGACAGGCGGGACCGGGGAGCTGTTTTTT.